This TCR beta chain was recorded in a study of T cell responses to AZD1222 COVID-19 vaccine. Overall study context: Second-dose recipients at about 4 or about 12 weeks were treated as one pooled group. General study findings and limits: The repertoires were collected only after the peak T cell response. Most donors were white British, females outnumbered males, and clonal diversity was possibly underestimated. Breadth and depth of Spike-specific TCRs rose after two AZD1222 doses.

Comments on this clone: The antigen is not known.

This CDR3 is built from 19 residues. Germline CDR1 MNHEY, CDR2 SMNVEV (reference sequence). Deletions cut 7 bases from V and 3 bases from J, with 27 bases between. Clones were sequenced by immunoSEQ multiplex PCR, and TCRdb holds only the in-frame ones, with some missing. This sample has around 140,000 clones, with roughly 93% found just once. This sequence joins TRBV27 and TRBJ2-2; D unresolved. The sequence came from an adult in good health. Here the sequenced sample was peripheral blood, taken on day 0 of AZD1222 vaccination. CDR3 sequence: CASTSFLMVRKAYTGELFF. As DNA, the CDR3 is TGTGCCAGCACCTCTTTCTTGATGGTTAGGAAGGCGTACACCGGGGAGCTGTTTTTT.